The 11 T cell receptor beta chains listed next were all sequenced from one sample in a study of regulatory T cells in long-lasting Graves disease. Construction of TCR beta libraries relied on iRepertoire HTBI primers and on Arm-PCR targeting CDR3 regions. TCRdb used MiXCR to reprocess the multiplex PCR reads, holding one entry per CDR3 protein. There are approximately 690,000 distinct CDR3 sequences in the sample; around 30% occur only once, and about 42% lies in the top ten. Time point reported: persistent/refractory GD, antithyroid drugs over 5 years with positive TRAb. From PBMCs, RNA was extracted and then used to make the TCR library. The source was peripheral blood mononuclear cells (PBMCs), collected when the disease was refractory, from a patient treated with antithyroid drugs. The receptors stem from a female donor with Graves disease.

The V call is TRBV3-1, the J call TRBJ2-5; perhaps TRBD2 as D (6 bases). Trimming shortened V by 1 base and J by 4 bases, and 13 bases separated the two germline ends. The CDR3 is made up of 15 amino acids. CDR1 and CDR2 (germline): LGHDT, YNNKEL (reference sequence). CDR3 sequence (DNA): TGTGCCAGCAGCCAAGGTGTTGGACTATTAGAGACCCAGTACTTC. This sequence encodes CASSQGVGLLETQYF.

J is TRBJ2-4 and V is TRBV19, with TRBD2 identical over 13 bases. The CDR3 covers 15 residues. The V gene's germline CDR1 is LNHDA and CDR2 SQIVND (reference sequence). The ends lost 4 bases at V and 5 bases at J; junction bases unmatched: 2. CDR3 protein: CASSRTSGSENIQYF. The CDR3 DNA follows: TGTGCCAGTAGTAGGACTAGCGGGAGCGAAAACATTCAGTACTTC.

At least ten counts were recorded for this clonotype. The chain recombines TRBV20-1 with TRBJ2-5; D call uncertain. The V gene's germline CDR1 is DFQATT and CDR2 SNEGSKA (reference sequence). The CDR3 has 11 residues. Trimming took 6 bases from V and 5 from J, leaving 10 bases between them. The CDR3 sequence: CSARPGETQYF. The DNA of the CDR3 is TGCAGTGCGCGTCCGGGTGAGACCCAGTACTTC.

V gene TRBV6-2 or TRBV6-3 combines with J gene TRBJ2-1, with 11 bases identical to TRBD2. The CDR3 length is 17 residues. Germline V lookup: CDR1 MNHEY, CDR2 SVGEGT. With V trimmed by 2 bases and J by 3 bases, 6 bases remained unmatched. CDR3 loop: CASSYGDGLAGYNEQFF. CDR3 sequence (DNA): TGTGCCAGCAGTTACGGCGACGGACTAGCGGGCTACAATGAGCAGTTCTTC.

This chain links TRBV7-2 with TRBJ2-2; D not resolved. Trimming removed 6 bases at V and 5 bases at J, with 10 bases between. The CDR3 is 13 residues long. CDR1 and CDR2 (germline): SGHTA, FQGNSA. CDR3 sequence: CASSADPTGELFF. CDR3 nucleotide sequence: TGTGCCAGCAGTGCCGACCCAACCGGGGAGCTGTTTTTT.

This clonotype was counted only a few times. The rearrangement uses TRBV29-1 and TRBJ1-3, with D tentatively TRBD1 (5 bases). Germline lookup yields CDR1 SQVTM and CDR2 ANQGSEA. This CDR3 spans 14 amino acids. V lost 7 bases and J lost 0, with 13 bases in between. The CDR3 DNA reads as TGCAGCGGCCGGGACGGGAGCTCTGGAAACACCATATATTTT. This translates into CSGRDGSSGNTIYF.

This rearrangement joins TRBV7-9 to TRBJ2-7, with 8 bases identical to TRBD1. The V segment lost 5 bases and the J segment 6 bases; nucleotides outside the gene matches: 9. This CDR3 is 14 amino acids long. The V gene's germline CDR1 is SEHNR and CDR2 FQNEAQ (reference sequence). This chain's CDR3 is CASSRTNRGSEQYF. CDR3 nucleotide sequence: TGTGCCAGCAGCCGGACCAACAGGGGGAGCGAGCAGTACTTC.

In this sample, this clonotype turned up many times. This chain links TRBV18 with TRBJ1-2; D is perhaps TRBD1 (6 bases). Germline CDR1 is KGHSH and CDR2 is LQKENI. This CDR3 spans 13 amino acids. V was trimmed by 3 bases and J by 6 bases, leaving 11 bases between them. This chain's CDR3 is CASSPRDIDGYTF. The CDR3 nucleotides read TGTGCCAGCTCACCGCGGGACATCGATGGCTACACCTTC.

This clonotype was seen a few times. The CDR3 region is CASSSQATGDEQYF. The CDR3 DNA is TGTGCCAGCAGCTCACAGGCGACAGGGGACGAGCAGTACTTC. The V gene is TRBV7-9, the J gene TRBJ2-7; 8 positions agree with TRBD1. J was trimmed by 5 bases and V by 4 bases; bases with no gene match: 7. This CDR3 has 14 amino acids. Germline CDR1 SEHNR, CDR2 FQNEAQ (reference sequence).

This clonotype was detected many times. CDR3 sequence (DNA): TGTGCCAGCAGTTCTCCGGGACAGGGGTCAACTAATGAAAAACTGTTTTTT. It specifies CASSSPGQGSTNEKLFF. The V gene is TRBV2, the J gene TRBJ1-4; 10 nucleotides line up with TRBD1. The CDR3 extends over 17 amino acids. Germline CDR1 SNHLY, CDR2 FYNNEI. After removal of 5 bases from V and 0 bases from J, the junction contained 6 bases not matched to a gene.

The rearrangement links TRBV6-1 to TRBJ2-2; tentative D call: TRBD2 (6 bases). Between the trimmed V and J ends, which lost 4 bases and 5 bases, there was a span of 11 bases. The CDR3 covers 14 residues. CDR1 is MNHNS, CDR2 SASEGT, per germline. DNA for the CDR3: TGTGCCAGCAGTGTGGAGGGACGGACCGGGGAGCTGTTTTTT. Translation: CASSVEGRTGELFF.